These 29 T cell receptor beta chains share one sample of origin, sequenced in a study of cytomegalovirus exposure and HLA in healthy donors. 60 Vbeta and 13 Jbeta primers were used in PCR. The method was immunoSEQ multiplex PCR; TCRdb's version includes in-frame clones alone and lacks a portion of them. The repertoire table contains tens of thousands of clones. The sequenced sample was PBMCs. The receptors originated from a male donor in good health and CMV-seronegative.

The chain employs TRBV28 and TRBJ2-2, with 8 nucleotides matching TRBD1. V gave up 7 bases and J gave up 5 bases; unmatched junction bases: 9. The CDR3 has 15 amino acids. Germline CDR1 and CDR2: MDHEN and SYDVKM. CDR3 bases: TGTGCCAGCACCAGCAGGGGGCGCAGAACCGGGGAGCTGTTTTTT. This codes for CASTSRGRRTGELFF.

The chain has TRBV5-4 and TRBJ1-4, with D unclear. The CDR3 spans 15 residues. The V end was cut by 4 bases, the J end by 5 bases, with 15 bases between. The germline V gene has CDR1 SGHNT and CDR2 YYREEE (reference sequence). CDR3 in amino acids: CASSPSPAPNEKLFF. In DNA form, the CDR3 reads TGTGCCAGCAGCCCTAGTCCGGCCCCCAATGAAAAACTGTTTTTT.

This chain joins TRBV7-2 and TRBJ2-4; tentatively, D is TRBD2 (5 bases). The CDR3 contains 16 residues. From germline, CDR1 is SGHTA and CDR2 FQGNSA. The germline V and J ends were trimmed by 0 bases and 6 bases, with 15 bases remaining between them. As DNA, the CDR3 is TGTGCCAGCAGCTTAGCCCGCTCTAGCCCGGGAAACATTCAGTACTTC. This encodes CASSLARSSPGNIQYF. The entire variable domain, with the rest obtained from reference TRBV7-2 and TRBJ2-4, is as follows: GAGVSQSPSNKVTEKGKDVELRCDPISGHTALYWYRQSLGQGLEFLIYFQGNSAPDKSGLPSDRFSAERTGGSVSTLTIQRTQQEDSAVYLCASSLARSSPGNIQYFGAGTRLSVL.

The chain combines TRBV7-2 with TRBJ2-1; a possible D gene is TRBD1 (6 bases). CDR1 is SGHTA, CDR2 FQGNSA, per germline. The CDR3 contains 14 residues. V was cut by 0 bases and J by 6 bases, with 9 bases left in between. CDR3: CASSLAGQINEQFF. The CDR3 coding sequence is TGTGCCAGCAGCTTAGCCGGACAGATCAATGAGCAGTTCTTC.

The chain combines TRBV7-2 with TRBJ2-7, with TRBD1 as a possible D gene (6 bases). This CDR3 has 15 residues. V dropped 4 bases and J dropped 2 bases, with 15 bases sitting between them. The germline V gene encodes CDR1 SGHTA and CDR2 FQGNSA. The DNA of the CDR3 is TGTGCCAGCAGCTCGTTCACCGGGACACCCTACGAGCAGTACTTC. Translating gives CASSSFTGTPYEQYF. Full variable domain (remainder filled in from reference TRBV7-2 and TRBJ2-7): GAGVSQSPSNKVTEKGKDVELRCDPISGHTALYWYRQSLGQGLEFLIYFQGNSAPDKSGLPSDRFSAERTGGSVSTLTIQRTQQEDSAVYLCASSSFTGTPYEQYFGPGTRLTVT.

The CDR3 protein is CASRTGVADNEQFF. CDR3 DNA: TGTGCCAGCAGGACCGGGGTAGCGGATAATGAGCAGTTCTTC. The rearrangement joins TRBV6-5 to TRBJ2-1; perhaps TRBD2 as D (6 bases). The CDR3 consists of 14 residues. Germline V gene data show CDR1 as MNHEY and CDR2 as SVGAGI. V gave up 6 bases and J gave up 7 bases, with 16 bases separating them.

The gene calls are TRBV7-6 and TRBJ1-6; no firm D call. The CDR3 covers 17 residues. V dropped 2 bases and J dropped 4 bases, with 15 bases sitting between them. Germline V gene sequence: CDR1 SGHVS, CDR2 FNYEAQ. CDR3 sequence (DNA): TGTGCCAGCAGCTTAACCCCGCCAGGTCCATATAATTCACCCCTCCACTTT. Its translation: CASSLTPPGPYNSPLHF.

V and J are TRBV6-1 and TRBJ2-7, with TRBD1 as a possible D gene (8 bases). Germline loops: CDR1 MNHNS, CDR2 SASEGT. Trimming pared 4 bases from V and 3 bases from J, leaving 16 bases between. The CDR3 has 15 residues. The DNA for the CDR3 is TGTGCCAGCAGTGTAAGGGAGGGACAGGACTACGAGCAGTACTTC. The encoded protein is CASSVREGQDYEQYF.

The chain links TRBV7-9 to TRBJ2-1; tentatively, D is TRBD1 (6 bases). Germline V gives CDR1 SEHNR, CDR2 FQNEAQ (reference sequence). Trimming left V 6 bases short and J 9 bases short, with 18 bases between. This CDR3 region has 14 residues. The CDR3 DNA is TGTGCCAGCAGGCAAGAACGGGACAAGGGTGAGCAGTTCTTC. It encodes CASRQERDKGEQFF.

The chain is built from TRBV7-8 and TRBJ2-7; 7 nucleotides agree with TRBD1. Trimming cost V 5 bases and J 4 bases; bases outside gene matches: 8. Germline loops: CDR1 SGHVS, CDR2 FQNEAQ. The CDR3 covers 14 residues. This CDR3 reads CASSPTGVGYEQYF. The CDR3 nucleotides are TGTGCCAGCAGCCCCACAGGGGTTGGATACGAGCAGTACTTC.

The V gene is TRBV29-1, the J gene TRBJ2-5; 8 nucleotides agree with TRBD1. This CDR3 has 12 amino acids. Germline-derived CDR1 and CDR2 are SQVTM and ANQGSEA. The junction had 8 bases not matched to a gene; V was cut back by 7 bases and J by 7 bases. CDR3 nucleotide sequence: TGCAGCGGGGGACAGGCCGCGGGGACCCAGTACTTC. It yields the protein CSGGQAAGTQYF.

The rearrangement links TRBV5-1 to TRBJ1-1; 7 bases agree with TRBD1. CDR1 SGHRS and CDR2 YFSETQ come from the germline V gene. V shed 4 bases, J shed 4 bases, and the junction held 7 bases outside the gene matches. The CDR3 consists of 14 residues. As DNA, the CDR3 is TGCGCCAGCAGCATAACAGGGGACACCACTGAAGCTTTCTTT. It encodes CASSITGDTTEAFF.

Turning to this clone: A read error may produce the germline difference seen at one junction end. This CDR3 reads CASSIASGSDNEQFF. In DNA, the CDR3 is TGTGCCAGTAGTATTGCGAGCGGCTCCGACAATGAGCAGTTCTTC. The chain combines TRBV19 with TRBJ2-1; D is possibly TRBD2 (5 bases). This CDR3 spans 15 amino acids. Per germline, CDR1 LNHDA and CDR2 SQIVND (reference sequence). The full variable domain, rest sourced from reference TRBV19 and TRBJ2-1, is DGGITQSPKYLFRKEGQNVTLSCEQNLNHDAMYWYRQDPGQGLRLIYYSQIVNDFQKGDIAEGYSVSREKKESFPLTVTSAQKNPTAFYLCASSIASGSDNEQFFGPGTRLTVL.

The chain joins TRBV9 to TRBJ2-2; 14 positions match TRBD2. The CDR3 loop spans 16 amino acids. Germline CDR1 is SGDLS and CDR2 is YYNGEE. V shed 4 bases and J 7 bases; nucleotides not matched to a gene: 6. The CDR3 bases are TGTGCCAGCAGCCCCCGACTAGCGGGAGGGTACGGGGAGCTGTTTTTT. Translated, it gives CASSPRLAGGYGELFF.

The rearrangement uses TRBV11-1 and TRBJ2-5; 8 nucleotides line up with TRBD2. CDR1 is SGHAT, CDR2 FQDESV, per germline (reference sequence). Trimming cost V 4 bases and J 4 bases; bases outside gene matches: 20. The CDR3 has 19 amino acids. This CDR3 reads CASSSPKRGPNRGRETQYF. The DNA for the CDR3 is TGTGCCAGCAGCTCCCCCAAGCGGGGGCCTAACCGAGGGCGAGAGACCCAGTACTTC.

The CDR3: CASSATGTMNTGELFF. CDR3 DNA sequence: TGTGCCAGCAGCGCGACCGGGACTATGAACACCGGGGAGCTGTTTTTT. The chain joins TRBV7-3 to TRBJ2-2, with 7 bases lining up with TRBD2. Germline V gene data show CDR1 as SGHTA and CDR2 as FQGTGA. V was clipped by 5 bases and J by 1 base; unmatched bases: 7. The CDR3 spans 16 residues.

This chain links TRBV10-3 with TRBJ1-2, with TRBD1 matching over 9 bases. This CDR3 contains 13 residues. The germline gives CDR1 ENHRY, CDR2 SYGVKD. V shed 6 bases, J shed 6 bases, and the junction held 5 bases outside the gene matches. The chain's CDR3 is CAISVRTGDGYTF. As DNA, the CDR3 is TGTGCCATCAGCGTTCGGACAGGGGATGGCTACACCTTC.

The V gene is TRBV4-3, the J gene TRBJ2-3, with 12 bases matching TRBD2. The CDR3 is made up of 18 amino acids. The germline CDR1 and CDR2 sequences are LGHNA and YSLEER. Germline trimming cut 1 base from V and 4 bases from J; bases unmatched to any gene: 9. CDR3 sequence (DNA): TGCGCCAGCAGCCAAGCGTTCCGACTAGCGGGAGATGCAGATACGCAGTATTTT. It encodes CASSQAFRLAGDADTQYF.

The V gene is TRBV6-1, the J gene TRBJ1-2; 9 nucleotides match TRBD1. CDR3 size: 13 residues. After removal of 2 bases from V and 8 bases from J, the junction contained 3 bases not matched to a gene. Per the germline V gene, CDR1 is MNHNS and CDR2 is SASEGT. CDR3 DNA: TGTGCCAGCAGTGAAACAGGGGGCGCAGGCTACACCTTC. Protein: CASSETGGAGYTF.

V is TRBV7-9 and J is TRBJ2-5; D is perhaps TRBD1 (5 bases). The germline gives CDR1 SEHNR, CDR2 FQNEAQ (reference sequence). The CDR3 is 14 residues long. Trimming removed 5 bases from V and 1 base from J, with 11 bases in between. The CDR3 is CASSPMGPQETQYF. The CDR3 nucleotides read TGTGCCAGCAGCCCCATGGGGCCCCAAGAGACCCAGTACTTC. Based on the CDR3 plus reference TRBV7-9 and TRBJ2-5, the full variable domain is DTGVSQNPRHKITKRGQNVTFRCDPISEHNRLYWYRQTLGQGPEFLTYFQNEAQLEKSRLLSDRFSAERPKGSFSTLEIQRTEQGDSAMYLCASSPMGPQETQYFGPGTRLLVL.

CDR3 residues: CASSRYEQYF. CDR3 coding DNA: TGCGCCAGCTCCCGCTACGAGCAGTACTTC. This chain uses TRBV5-1 with TRBJ2-7; the D is unclear. V was pared by 7 bases and J by 3 bases, with 5 bases between. Germline CDR1 reads SGHRS; CDR2 reads YFSETQ. This CDR3 comprises 10 residues.

The CDR3 reads CASSGGLAVLGTQYF. CDR3 coding DNA: TGTGCCAGCAGCGGGGGACTAGCGGTCCTCGGGACCCAGTACTTC. The rearrangement uses TRBV4-2 and TRBJ2-5, with 11 bases aligning to TRBD2. CDR1 is LGHNA, CDR2 YNFKEQ, per germline. V dropped 5 bases and J dropped 7; count of bases not matched to a gene: 9. The CDR3 consists of 15 residues.

With regard to this clone: Mismatch with germline at one junction end may stem from a read error. The gene calls are TRBV2 and TRBJ2-3, with D unclear. The germline CDR1 and CDR2 sequences are SNHLY and FYNNEI. This CDR3 is 15 amino acids long. DNA of the CDR3: TGTGCCAGCAGTGAGAGACACCCAGAAACAGATAAGCAGTATTTT. This codes for CASSERHPETDKQYF.

The chain links TRBV4-3 to TRBJ1-4; a weak D match, TRBD1 (5 bases). The CDR3 has 15 amino acids. Deletions cut 0 bases from V and 10 bases from J, with 15 bases between. Germline V gene data show CDR1 as LGHNA and CDR2 as YSLEER. The DNA of the CDR3 is TGCGCCAGCAGCCAAGAAGCCCTCGGGGGGGTAAAACTGTTTTTT. This gives the protein CASSQEALGGVKLFF.

The chain combines TRBV6-5 with TRBJ2-3; TRBD2 might be the D (7 bases). The CDR3 has 15 residues. Trimming removed 2 bases from V and 4 bases from J, with 13 bases in between. Per the germline V gene, CDR1 is MNHEY and CDR2 is SVGAGI. DNA for the CDR3: TGTGCCAGCAGTTACCACGGGGGGCCCTCAGATACGCAGTATTTT. The encoded protein is CASSYHGGPSDTQYF.

The V gene is TRBV5-5, the J gene TRBJ2-5, with D perhaps TRBD2 (7 bases). Germline V CDR1 and CDR2: SGHKS, YYEKEE (reference sequence). CDR3 length equals 16 residues. Trimming shortened V by 2 bases and J by 4 bases, and 18 bases separated the two germline ends. DNA of the CDR3: TGTGCCAGCAGCTTTCAGAGAGGGAGGGGGGGAGAGACCCAGTACTTC. It encodes CASSFQRGRGGETQYF. The full variable domain, with the rest looked up from reference TRBV5-5 and TRBJ2-5, is DAGVTQSPTHLIKTRGQQVTLRCSPISGHKSVSWYQQVLGQGPQFIFQYYEKEERGRGNFPDRFSARQFPNYSSELNVNALLLGDSALYLCASSFQRGRGGETQYFGPGTRLLVL.

The chain recombines TRBV2 with TRBJ1-2; 7 nucleotides agree with TRBD1. CDR3 length: 14 amino acids. J lost 6 bases, V lost 4 bases, and 8 bases had no gene match. In germline, CDR1 is SNHLY, CDR2 FYNNEI. CDR3 sequence reads: CASSVGVQGNGYTF. CDR3 DNA sequence: TGTGCCAGCAGTGTGGGGGTACAGGGGAATGGCTACACCTTC.

V gene TRBV30 combines with J gene TRBJ2-1; the match to TRBD2 covers 8 bases. This CDR3 comprises 15 residues. The V segment lost 0 bases and the J segment 5 bases; nucleotides outside the gene matches: 6. Germline V gene data show CDR1 as GTSNPN and CDR2 as SVGIG (reference sequence). Here the CDR3 reads CAWSVSGGLHNEQFF. DNA of the CDR3: TGTGCCTGGAGTGTATCGGGGGGGCTCCACAATGAGCAGTTCTTC.

The rearrangement links TRBV9 to TRBJ2-6, with D unresolved. Trimming shortened V by 6 bases and J by 3 bases, and 13 bases separated the two germline ends. The CDR3 contains 15 residues. The V gene's germline CDR1 is SGDLS and CDR2 YYNGEE. CDR3 nucleotides: TGTGCCAGCACCTCAGGTAGAAGTGGGGCCAACGTCCTGACTTTC. Translating it yields CASTSGRSGANVLTF.